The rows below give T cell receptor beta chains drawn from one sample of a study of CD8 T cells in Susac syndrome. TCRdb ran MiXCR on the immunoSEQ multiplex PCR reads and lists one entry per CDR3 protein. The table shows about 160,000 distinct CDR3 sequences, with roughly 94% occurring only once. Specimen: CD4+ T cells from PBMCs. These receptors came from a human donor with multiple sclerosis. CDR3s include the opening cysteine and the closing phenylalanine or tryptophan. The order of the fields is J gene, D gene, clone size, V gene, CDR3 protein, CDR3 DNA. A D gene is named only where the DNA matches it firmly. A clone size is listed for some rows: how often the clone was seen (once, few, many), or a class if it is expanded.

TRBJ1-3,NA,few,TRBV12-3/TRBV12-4,CASRASGNTIYF,TGTGCCAGCCGGGCCTCTGGAAACACCATATATTTT
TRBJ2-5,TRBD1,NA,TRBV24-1,CATSPGTGGAIGGETQYF,TGTGCCACCAGCCCGGGGACAGGGGGCGCGATAGGTGGCGAGACCCAGTACTTC
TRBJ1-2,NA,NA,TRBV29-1,CSVEDLGYTF,TGCAGCGTTGAAGACCTCGGCTACACCTTC
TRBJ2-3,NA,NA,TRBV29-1,CSVVGGIGNTQYF,TGCAGCGTTGTAGGCGGGATCGGAAATACGCAGTATTTT
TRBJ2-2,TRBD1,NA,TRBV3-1,CASRTGRATGELFF,TGTGCCAGTAGGACAGGGCGGGCCACCGGGGAGCTGTTTTTT
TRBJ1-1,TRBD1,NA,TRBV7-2,CASSSLRDRGTEAFF,TGTGCCAGCAGCTCACTACGGGACAGGGGGACTGAAGCTTTCTTT
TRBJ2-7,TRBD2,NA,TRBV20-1,CSATGTTYEQYF,TGCAGTGCTACCGGGACTACCTACGAGCAGTACTTC
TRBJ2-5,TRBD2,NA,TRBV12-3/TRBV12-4,CASSLSSGYETQYF,TGTGCCAGCAGCCTCAGTAGCGGGTACGAGACCCAGTACTTC
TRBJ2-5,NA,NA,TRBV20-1,CSAPPRGKLETQYF,TGCAGTGCTCCTCCAAGGGGGAAGTTAGAGACCCAGTACTTC
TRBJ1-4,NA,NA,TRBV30,CAWINTSARKLFF,TGTGCCTGGATTAATACCTCCGCCCGAAAACTGTTTTTT
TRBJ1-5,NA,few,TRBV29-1,CSAKRDLSEPQHF,TGCAGCGCCAAAAGGGACTTGTCGGAGCCCCAGCATTTT
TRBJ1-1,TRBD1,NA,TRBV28,CASQRTGGPFLTEAFF,TGTGCCAGCCAACGGACAGGGGGCCCTTTCCTCACTGAAGCTTTCTTT
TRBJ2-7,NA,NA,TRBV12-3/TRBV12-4,CASSPPVGARYEQYF,TGTGCCAGCAGTCCCCCCGTGGGGGCGAGGTACGAGCAGTACTTC
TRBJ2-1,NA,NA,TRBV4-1,CASSHPPVPSSNEQFF,TGCGCCAGCAGCCATCCTCCGGTACCTAGCTCCAATGAGCAGTTCTTC
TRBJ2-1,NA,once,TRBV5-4,CASSARDASEQFF,TGTGCCAGCAGCGCCCGGGACGCCAGTGAGCAGTTCTTC
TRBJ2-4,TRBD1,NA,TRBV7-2,CASSRGTAQNIQYF,TGTGCCAGCAGCCGTGGGACAGCACAGAACATTCAGTACTTC
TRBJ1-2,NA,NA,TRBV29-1,CSSAVGYGYTF,TGCAGCTCCGCGGTGGGCTATGGCTACACCTTC
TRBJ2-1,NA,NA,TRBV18,CASSPRSLGASTDNEQFF,TGTGCCAGCTCACCCCGCAGTCTGGGGGCGTCAACTGACAATGAGCAGTTCTTC
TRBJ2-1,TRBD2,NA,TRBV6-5,CASRFLSGVSDEQFF,TGTGCCAGCAGATTCCTGAGCGGGGTATCGGATGAGCAGTTCTTC
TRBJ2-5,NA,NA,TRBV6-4,CASNPAGGQETQYF,TGTGCCAGCAACCCCGCCGGGGGCCAAGAGACCCAGTACTTC
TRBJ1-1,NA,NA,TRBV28,CASSTDLGVRTEAFF,TGTGCCAGCAGTACCGATTTGGGGGTGAGGACTGAAGCTTTCTTT
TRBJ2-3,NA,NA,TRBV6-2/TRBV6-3,CASSFGTRLDTQYF,TGTGCCAGCAGTTTTGGGACCCGTTTGGATACGCAGTATTTT
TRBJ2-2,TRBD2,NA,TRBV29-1,CSASILAGDTGELFF,TGCAGCGCTTCAATACTAGCGGGAGACACCGGGGAGCTGTTTTTT
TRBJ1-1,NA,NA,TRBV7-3,CASSLNQGGTEAFF,TGTGCCAGCAGCTTAAACCAGGGAGGGACTGAAGCTTTCTTT
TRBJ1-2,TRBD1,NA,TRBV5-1,CASSFTGETNYGYTF,TGCGCCAGCAGCTTCACAGGGGAAACTAACTATGGCTACACCTTC
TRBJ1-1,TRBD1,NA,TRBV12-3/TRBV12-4,CASSTRTGGPEAFF,TGTGCCAGCAGTACCCGGACAGGGGGCCCTGAAGCTTTCTTT
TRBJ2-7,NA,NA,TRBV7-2,CASSLVRGTYEQYF,TGTGCCAGCAGCTTAGTACGTGGCACCTACGAGCAGTACTTC
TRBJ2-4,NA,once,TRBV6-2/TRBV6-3,CASSYGAAQYF,TGTGCCAGCAGTTACGGCGCCGCTCAGTACTTC
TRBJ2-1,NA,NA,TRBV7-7,CASSQGGLSYNEQFF,TGTGCCAGCAGCCAAGGGGGACTATCCTACAATGAGCAGTTCTTC
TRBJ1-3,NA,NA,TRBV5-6,CASSLHKTETFSGNTIYF,TGTGCCAGCAGCTTACACAAGACAGAAACCTTCTCTGGAAACACCATATATTTT
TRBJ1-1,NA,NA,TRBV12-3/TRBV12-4,CASSPGSPTEAFF,TGTGCCAGCAGTCCTGGTTCCCCTACTGAAGCTTTCTTT
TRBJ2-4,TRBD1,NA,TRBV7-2,CASSLEDRDAIQYF,TGTGCCAGCAGCTTAGAGGACAGGGACGCCATTCAGTACTTC
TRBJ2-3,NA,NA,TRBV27,CASRLMLGSTDTQYF,TGTGCCAGCAGACTAATGTTGGGGAGCACAGATACGCAGTATTTT
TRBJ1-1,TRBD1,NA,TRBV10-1,CASSGDRVRFEAFF,TGCGCCAGCAGTGGTGACAGGGTCCGATTTGAAGCTTTCTTT
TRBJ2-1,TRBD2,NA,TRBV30,CAWSVRGGRAGEQFF,TGTGCCTGGAGTGTACGGGGCGGGAGGGCCGGTGAGCAGTTCTTC
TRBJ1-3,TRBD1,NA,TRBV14,CASSFGTDYGNTIYF,TGTGCCAGCAGCTTCGGGACAGATTATGGAAACACCATATATTTT
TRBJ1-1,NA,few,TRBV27,CASSATVGTEAFF,TGTGCCAGCAGTGCGACGGTGGGCACTGAAGCTTTCTTT
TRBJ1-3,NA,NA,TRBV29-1,CGGAAAIGNTIYF,TGCGGGGGGGCAGCGGCGATTGGAAACACCATATATTTT
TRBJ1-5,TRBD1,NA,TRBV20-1,CSARDPTGTGNNQPQHF,TGCAGTGCTAGAGATCCGACCGGGACAGGTAATAATCAGCCCCAGCATTTT
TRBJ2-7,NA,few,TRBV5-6,CASSFAPDIIYEQYF,TGTGCCAGCAGCTTTGCACCAGACATTATCTACGAGCAGTACTTC
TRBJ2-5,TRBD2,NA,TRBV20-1,CSALKAGDEKETQYF,TGCAGTGCTCTAAAAGCGGGAGATGAAAAAGAGACCCAGTACTTC
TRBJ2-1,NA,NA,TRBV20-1,CSARVMGRSSYNEQFF,TGCAGTGCTAGAGTTATGGGGAGAAGCTCCTACAATGAGCAGTTCTTC
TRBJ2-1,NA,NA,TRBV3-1,CASSQAVRNEQFF,TGTGCCAGCAGCCAAGCCGTCAGGAATGAGCAGTTCTTC
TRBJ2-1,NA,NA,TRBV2,CASSVTGNYNEQFF,TGTGCCAGCAGTGTAACGGGTAACTACAATGAGCAGTTCTTC
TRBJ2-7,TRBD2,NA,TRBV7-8,CASSRRLAGGRKEQYF,TGTGCCAGCTCACGAAGGCTAGCGGGAGGGCGAAAGGAGCAGTACTTC
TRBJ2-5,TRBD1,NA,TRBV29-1,CSVNRGRETQYF,TGCAGCGTTAACAGGGGGCGAGAGACCCAGTACTTC
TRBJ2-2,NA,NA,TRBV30,CAWRGTGNTGELFF,TGTGCCTGGAGAGGGACTGGGAACACCGGGGAGCTGTTTTTT
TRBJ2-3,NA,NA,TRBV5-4,CASSLKSGPSGDTQYF,TGTGCCAGCAGCCTAAAAAGCGGACCCTCGGGAGATACGCAGTATTTT
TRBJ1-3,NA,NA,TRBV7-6,CASSLEVIGNTIYF,TGTGCCAGCAGCTTAGAGGTTATTGGAAACACCATATATTTT
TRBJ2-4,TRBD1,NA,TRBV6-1,CASSELTGGDIQYF,TGTGCCAGCAGTGAATTAACAGGGGGTGACATTCAGTACTTC
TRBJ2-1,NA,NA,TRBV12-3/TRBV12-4,CASRPDPWGNEQFF,TGTGCCAGCAGACCAGACCCCTGGGGGAATGAGCAGTTCTTC
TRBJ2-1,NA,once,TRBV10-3,CAIRGGSYNEQFF,TGTGCCATCAGGGGAGGCTCCTACAATGAGCAGTTCTTC
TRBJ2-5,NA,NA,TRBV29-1,CSVAGPNQETQYF,TGCAGCGTTGCGGGGCCAAACCAAGAGACCCAGTACTTC
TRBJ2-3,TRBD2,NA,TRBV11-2,CASSLRARAAGSSTDTQYF,TGTGCCAGCAGCTTACGCGCGCGGGCAGCGGGATCTAGCACAGATACGCAGTATTTT
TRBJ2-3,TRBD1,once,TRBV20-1,CSAAGQGAEGGLAIYTDTQYF,TGCAGTGCCGCGGGACAGGGGGCTGAAGGTGGGCTAGCAATTTACACAGATACGCAGTATTTT
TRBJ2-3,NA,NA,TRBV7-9,CASSWGGGGADTQYF,TGTGCCAGCAGCTGGGGAGGAGGTGGCGCAGATACGCAGTATTTT
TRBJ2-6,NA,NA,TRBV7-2,CASSSRLGAGANVLTF,TGTGCCAGCAGCTCACGGTTAGGGGCTGGGGCCAACGTCCTGACTTTC
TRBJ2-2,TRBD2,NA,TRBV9,CASSKAGAGELFF,TGTGCCAGCAGCAAGGCGGGAGCTGGGGAGCTGTTTTTT
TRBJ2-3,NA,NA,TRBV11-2,CATPGLDPSDTQYF,TGTGCCACCCCAGGGTTGGACCCCTCGGATACGCAGTATTTT
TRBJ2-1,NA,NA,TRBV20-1,CSAILYNEQFF,TGCAGTGCGATACTTTACAATGAGCAGTTCTTC